Presented here are 19 T cell receptor beta chains from one specimen sequenced in a study of cytomegalovirus exposure and HLA in healthy donors (dated by TCRdb to 2017 to 2019). The library was prepared using the immunoSEQ multiplex PCR assay. The multiplex PCR relied on a mix of 60 forward primers for TCR Vbeta segments and 13 reverse primers for TCR Jbeta segments. TCRdb mirrors the immuneACCESS table, restricted to in-frame sequences. Some clones are absent from its copies; in checked studies, under half trace to an unresolved V gene, and the reason for the others is unknown. Across this sample there are more than 85,000 clones, with 83% seen only once. The ten largest clones add up to about 5.9% of the sample. Sequenced input: PBMCs. The source is a man aged 18 to 30 in good health and CMV-seronegative.

The V gene is TRBV19, the J gene TRBJ2-1; tentative D call: TRBD2 (6 bases). V was clipped by 5 bases and J by 8 bases, with 16 bases between them. The CDR3 contains 14 residues. Germline loops: CDR1 LNHDA, CDR2 SQIVND (reference sequence). CDR3 nucleotide sequence: TGTGCCAGTAGTGGCCGCCTAGCGTCGGATGAGCAGTTCTTC. It specifies CASSGRLASDEQFF.

A note on this clone: A read error may account for a junction end that differs from germline. CDR3 loop: CASSLEDFPPVF. DNA of the CDR3: TGTGCCAGCAGCTTAGAAGACTTCCCCCCCGTCTTC. V usage is TRBV11-3 and J usage is TRBJ2-1; D gene unclear. CDR3 length: 12 amino acids. Germline V gene lookup returns CDR1 SGHNT and CDR2 YENEEA.

This clone was recorded once. The rearrangement links TRBV9 to TRBJ2-7, with TRBD1 matching 11 bases. With V trimmed by 0 bases and J by 5 bases, 10 bases remained unmatched. The CDR3 runs to 17 residues. Per the germline V gene, CDR1 is SGDLS and CDR2 is YYNGEE. The CDR3 sequence: CASSVALGQGAYDEQYF. CDR3 DNA: TGTGCCAGCAGCGTAGCTTTAGGACAGGGGGCTTACGACGAGCAGTACTTC.

This clone was observed a handful of times. The chain has TRBV6-5 and TRBJ2-1; D call uncertain. V was shortened by 4 bases and J by 4 bases, with 11 bases between the two germline ends. CDR1 and CDR2 from the germline V gene are MNHEY and SVGAGI. This CDR3 comprises 14 residues. CDR3 sequence: CASSSGTRYNEQFF. The CDR3 DNA is TGTGCCAGCAGTTCTGGTACAAGATACAATGAGCAGTTCTTC.

This clone was picked up a small number of times. J is TRBJ2-1 and V is TRBV15, with D tentatively TRBD2 (6 bases). Germline assignment: CDR1 LNHNV and CDR2 YYDKDF (reference sequence). CDR3 length: 18 amino acids. V shed 0 bases and J shed 0 bases, with 15 bases lying between them. Written as DNA, the CDR3 is TGTGCCACCAGCAGAGATCGAGTAGCGGAGGGCTCCTACAATGAGCAGTTCTTC. It translates to CATSRDRVAEGSYNEQFF.

The chain is built from TRBV28 and TRBJ2-1; 10 bases align to TRBD2. The CDR3 runs to 15 residues. CDR1 is MDHEN, CDR2 SYDVKM, per germline. After removal of 5 bases from V and 0 bases from J, the junction contained 1 base not matched to a gene. DNA for the CDR3: TGTGCCAGCAGTCCTAGCGGGAGCTCCTACAATGAGCAGTTCTTC. This encodes CASSPSGSSYNEQFF.

The DNA of the CDR3 is TGTGCCAGCAGCCGCTTGGGGAGCTACGAGCAGTACTTC. Translating it yields CASSRLGSYEQYF. This rearrangement joins TRBV5-6 to TRBJ2-7; the D gene is possibly TRBD2 (5 bases). CDR3 length: 13 residues. The V and J ends lost 4 bases and 3 bases respectively, with 11 bases between them. Germline V CDR1 and CDR2: SGHDT, YYEEEE.

Only one count was recorded for this clone. The chain carries TRBV2 and TRBJ1-5; D not resolved. This CDR3 has 14 amino acids. V lost 4 bases and J lost 3, with 10 bases in between. Germline CDR1 and CDR2: SNHLY and FYNNEI. The CDR3 region has the DNA TGTGCCAGCAGTGCCGGAGCCCTCAATCAGCCCCAGCATTTT. Translated: CASSAGALNQPQHF.

The chain employs TRBV7-9 and TRBJ1-1; TRBD1 matches 8 bases. V trimming: 4 bases; J trimming: 1 base; junction bases outside the gene matches: 8. The CDR3 length is 16 residues. Germline V gene data show CDR1 as SEHNR and CDR2 as FQNEAQ (reference sequence). CDR3 protein: CASSSSGGTRNTEAFF. Here the CDR3 DNA reads TGTGCCAGCAGCTCATCAGGGGGCACGAGGAACACTGAAGCTTTCTTT.

The chain is built from TRBV7-6 and TRBJ2-1; 9 positions match TRBD2. After removal of 4 bases from V and 0 bases from J, the junction contained 4 bases not matched to a gene. CDR1 and CDR2 from the germline V gene are SGHVS and FNYEAQ. This CDR3 contains 16 residues. CDR3 coding DNA: TGTGCCAGCAGCTCCCTAGCGGGACCCTCCTACAATGAGCAGTTCTTC. Amino acids: CASSSLAGPSYNEQFF.

In this sample, this clone turned up once. This chain uses TRBV19 with TRBJ2-7; D possibly corresponds to TRBD1 (6 bases). Germline V gives CDR1 LNHDA, CDR2 SQIVND (reference sequence). Trimming cost V 6 bases and J 2 bases, with 23 bases left between them. This CDR3 spans 17 amino acids. The CDR3 DNA is TGTGCCAGTAGCCCGACAGGAACCCCCTTCCTAACCTACGAGCAGTACTTC. Its translation: CASSPTGTPFLTYEQYF.

The genes are TRBV9 and TRBJ2-5; 12 bases are a match to TRBD1. CDR1 SGDLS and CDR2 YYNGEE come from the germline V gene. V dropped 4 bases and J dropped 5; count of bases not matched to a gene: 3. The CDR3 is 14 residues long. CDR3 residues: CASSRDRGRETQYF. CDR3 DNA: TGTGCCAGCAGCCGGGACAGGGGGCGGGAGACCCAGTACTTC.

A single count supports this clone. This rearrangement joins TRBV7-2 to TRBJ1-2, with unresolved D. The ends were cut back, 1 base at V and 6 bases at J, with 12 bases in the middle. The germline CDR1 and CDR2 sequences are SGHTA and FQGNSA. CDR3 length: 14 amino acids. CDR3 bases: TGTGCCAGCAGCTTAGGGAGAGGGCTCCATGGCTACACCTTC. Translated: CASSLGRGLHGYTF.

V and J are TRBV27 and TRBJ2-5; D perhaps matches TRBD2 (6 bases). V lost 6 bases and J 7 bases, leaving 21 bases between the germline ends. Germline V gene sequence: CDR1 MNHEY, CDR2 SMNVEV (reference sequence). The CDR3 spans 15 residues. The CDR3 DNA follows: TGTGCCAGCAGCACCCAACTGGGGACTGCCACGACCCAGTACTTC. Its translation is CASSTQLGTATTQYF.

The rearrangement uses TRBV28 and TRBJ1-4; a possible D gene is TRBD1 (6 bases). Per germline, CDR1 MDHEN and CDR2 SYDVKM. The CDR3 has 16 residues. V lost 6 bases, J lost 10 bases, and 24 bases lay in between. The CDR3 DNA sequence: TGTGCCAGCAGCGAATATCGGCAGGGGCCCGAGCGAAAACTGTTTTTT. The encoded protein is CASSEYRQGPERKLFF.

DNA of the CDR3: TGTGCCAGCAGTCGGGGGATGTTTTTT. This encodes CASSRGMFF. The V gene is TRBV21-1, the J gene TRBJ1-4. TRBV21-1 is a recognized pseudogene. The CDR3 covers 9 residues.

V and J are TRBV10-3 and TRBJ2-3, with 11 bases fitting TRBD2. The germline V gene encodes CDR1 ENHRY and CDR2 SYGVKD. The CDR3 is 15 amino acids. V was clipped by 8 bases and J by 4 bases; unmatched bases: 8. In DNA, the CDR3 is TGTGCCATCCATGGTAGCGGGAGGGTGCCAGATACGCAGTATTTT. It codes for CAIHGSGRVPDTQYF.

V gene TRBV27 combines with J gene TRBJ2-7, with D maybe TRBD2 (7 bases). This CDR3 spans 13 amino acids. Trimming left V 5 bases short and J 4 bases short, with 12 bases between. Germline lookup yields CDR1 MNHEY and CDR2 SMNVEV (reference sequence). The CDR3 reads CASSLGGGYEQYF. The DNA of the CDR3 is TGTGCCAGCAGTCTAGGGGGGGGGTACGAGCAGTACTTC.

The chain carries TRBV10-2 and TRBJ1-5; D possibly corresponds to TRBD1 (5 bases). The CDR3 has 17 amino acids. V gave up 10 bases and J gave up 2 bases, with 24 bases separating them. The V gene's germline CDR1 is WSHSY and CDR2 SAAADI. The CDR3 sequence: CATKNSPWKQGNQPQHF. CDR3 nucleotides: TGCGCCACCAAAAATAGCCCTTGGAAACAGGGCAATCAGCCCCAGCATTTT.